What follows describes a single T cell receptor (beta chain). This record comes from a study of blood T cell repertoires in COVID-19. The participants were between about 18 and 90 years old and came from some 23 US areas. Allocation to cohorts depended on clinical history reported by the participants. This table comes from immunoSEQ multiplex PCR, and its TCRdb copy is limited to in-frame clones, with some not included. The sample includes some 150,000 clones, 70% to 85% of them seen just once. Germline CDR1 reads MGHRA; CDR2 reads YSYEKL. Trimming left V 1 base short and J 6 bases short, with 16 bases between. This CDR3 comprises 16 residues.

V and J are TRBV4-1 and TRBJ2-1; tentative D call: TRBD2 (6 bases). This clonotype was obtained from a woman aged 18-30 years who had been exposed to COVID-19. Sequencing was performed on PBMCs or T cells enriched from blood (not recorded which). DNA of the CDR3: TGCGCCAGCAGCCAAGTAGCCACGGCTAGCGTCAATGAGCAGTTCTTC. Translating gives CASSQVATASVNEQFF.